One and the same sample provided the 24 T cell receptor beta chains below, sequenced in a study of regulatory T cells in long-lasting Graves disease. The TCR beta library used iRepertoire HTBI primers with Arm-PCR amplification of CDR3. TCRdb ran MiXCR on the multiplex PCR reads and lists one entry per CDR3 protein. The repertoire holds approximately 210,000 distinct CDR3 sequences, with roughly 18% as singletons. Time point denoted: newly diagnosed GD, antithyroid drugs for less than 3 months. Preparation of the TCR library used RNA extracted from PBMCs. The starting material was peripheral blood mononuclear cells (PBMCs), obtained at new diagnosis, from a patient treated with antithyroid drugs. Receptor source: a female donor with Graves disease.

This clonotype was detected ten times or more. The genes are TRBV7-2 and TRBJ2-1; the D is unclear. CDR3 length: 13 residues. Germline CDR1 SGHTA, CDR2 FQGNSA. Trimming removed 2 bases from V and 6 bases from J, with 8 bases in between. The DNA of the CDR3 is TGTGCCAGCAGCTTAAGCAAGGGCAATGAGCAGTTCTTC. Translated, it gives CASSLSKGNEQFF.

This clonotype occurred many times. The chain joins TRBV12-3 or TRBV12-4 to TRBJ1-5; TRBD1 might be the D (5 bases). Trimming shortened V by 3 bases and J by 6 bases, and 15 bases separated the two germline ends. The CDR3 loop spans 15 amino acids. CDR3: CASSLGKRQSQPQHF. The CDR3 region has the DNA TGTGCCAGCAGTTTGGGGAAAAGACAGAGTCAGCCCCAGCATTTT.

This clonotype has at least ten counts. The J gene is TRBJ2-5, the V gene TRBV11-3; D is possibly TRBD2 (5 bases). Germline V gene lookup returns CDR1 SGHNT and CDR2 YENEEA. V gave up 6 bases and J gave up 5 bases, with 19 bases separating them. CDR3 length: 15 amino acids. This CDR3 is CASSSPRGAWETQYF. The CDR3 DNA reads as TGTGCCAGCAGTTCCCCCCGGGGTGCGTGGGAGACCCAGTACTTC.

V usage is TRBV7-2 and J usage is TRBJ2-7; the match to TRBD2 covers 12 bases. Trimming took 5 bases from V and 0 from J; bases not matched to a gene: 5. CDR3 size: 16 residues. Germline CDR1 reads SGHTA; CDR2 reads FQGNSA. As DNA, the CDR3 is TGTGCCAGCAGCGTAGGGACTAGCGGGCCCTCCTACGAGCAGTACTTC. Translating gives CASSVGTSGPSYEQYF.

This clonotype was seen many times. V usage is TRBV30 and J usage is TRBJ1-2, with a possible D match to TRBD1 (5 bases). The ends were cut back, 3 bases at V and 4 bases at J, with 9 bases in the middle. There are 12 residues in the CDR3. The germline CDR1 and CDR2 sequences are GTSNPN and SVGIG (reference sequence). CDR3 amino acids: CAWSAGAYGYTF. In DNA, the CDR3 is TGTGCCTGGAGCGCTGGGGCCTATGGCTACACCTTC.

The sample holds many counts of this clonotype. This chain joins TRBV6-1 and TRBJ2-5; D tentatively fits TRBD1 or TRBD2 (5 bases each). This CDR3 region has 14 residues. Germline V gives CDR1 MNHNS, CDR2 SASEGT. Trimming shortened V by 2 bases and J by 4 bases, and 11 bases separated the two germline ends. The chain's CDR3 is CASSEQDGAETQYF. The CDR3 DNA reads TGTGCCAGCAGTGAACAGGACGGGGCAGAGACCCAGTACTTC.

This clonotype was counted at least ten times. The chain couples TRBV6-2 or TRBV6-3 to TRBJ2-7, with D possibly being TRBD1 or TRBD2 (5 bases each). Trimming removed 8 bases from V and 3 bases from J, with 8 bases in between. Germline CDR1 reads MNHEY; CDR2 reads SVGEGT. This CDR3 spans 11 amino acids. This CDR3 reads CASWDDYEQYF. The CDR3 coding sequence is TGTGCCAGCTGGGACGACTACGAGCAGTACTTC.

The CDR3 DNA is TGTGCCAGCAGCTTGACTACTAGCGGGATTTTCTCCTACGAGCAGTACTTC. Translated, it gives CASSLTTSGIFSYEQYF. The V call is TRBV5-7, the J call TRBJ2-7, with 10 bases that match TRBD2. TRBV5-7 is recorded as an ORF, its role being uncertain. The CDR3 totals 17 residues. V gave up 1 base and J gave up 0 bases; unmatched junction bases: 7.

At least ten counts were recorded for this clonotype. V usage is TRBV12-3 or TRBV12-4 and J usage is TRBJ2-2; D remains ambiguous. There are 12 residues in the CDR3. The V gene lost 5 bases and the J gene lost 8 bases, with 9 bases spanning the gap. The CDR3 reads CASSHTKGELFF. Here the CDR3 DNA reads TGTGCCAGCAGTCATACTAAAGGGGAGCTGTTTTTT.

This clonotype was picked up many times. V usage is TRBV30 and J usage is TRBJ1-5; D not certain. Looked up from germline, CDR1 is GTSNPN and CDR2 is SVGIG (reference sequence). The CDR3 is made up of 12 amino acids. The V end was cut by 5 bases, the J end by 1 base, with 6 bases between. CDR3 in amino acids: CAWGESNQPQHF. CDR3 nucleotide sequence: TGTGCCTGGGGGGAGAGCAATCAGCCCCAGCATTTT.

The V and J genes are TRBV11-2 and TRBJ2-1, with 10 bases matching TRBD2. The CDR3 is made up of 15 amino acids. Germline trimming cut 1 base from V and 8 bases from J; bases unmatched to any gene: 5. Germline V gene sequence: CDR1 SGHAT, CDR2 FQNNGV. CDR3 DNA: TGTGCCAGCAGCTTAGGACTAGCGGGTTGGGATGAGCAGTTCTTC. Translated: CASSLGLAGWDEQFF.

There are a few counts of this clonotype. V usage is TRBV5-1 and J usage is TRBJ2-5; weak D call: TRBD2 (6 bases). Germline-derived CDR1 and CDR2 are SGHRS and YFSETQ. Trimming shortened V by 1 base and J by 2 bases, and 12 bases separated the two germline ends. This CDR3 is built from 15 residues. CDR3 in amino acids: CASSLRSSEQETQYF. CDR3 sequence (DNA): TGCGCCAGCAGCTTGAGGTCTAGCGAGCAAGAGACCCAGTACTTC.

This clonotype was seen many times. The chain combines TRBV6-1 with TRBJ2-7; D is uncertain. The CDR3 is 12 residues long. V shed 2 bases and J shed 6 bases, with 8 bases lying between them. Germline CDR1 MNHNS, CDR2 SASEGT. DNA of the CDR3: TGTGCCAGCAGTGAAAGTAGCTTCGAGCAGTACTTC. Encoded protein: CASSESSFEQYF.

This clonotype came up many times. The CDR3 bases are TGTGCCAGCAGGCCACAGGGGAGGTCGTACGAGCAGTACTTC. It codes for CASRPQGRSYEQYF. This chain links TRBV28 with TRBJ2-7; D possibly corresponds to TRBD1 (7 bases). Germline V gene lookup returns CDR1 MDHEN and CDR2 SYDVKM. The CDR3 consists of 14 residues. Trimming took 6 bases from V and 4 from J, leaving 16 bases between them.

This clonotype was seen at least ten times. The chain employs TRBV11-2 and TRBJ2-7; D is perhaps TRBD1 (5 bases). CDR1 is SGHAT and CDR2 is FQNNGV in the germline V gene. Trimming left V 1 base short and J 4 bases short, with 23 bases between. The CDR3 covers 18 residues. CDR3 DNA sequence: TGTGCCAGCAGCTTAGCAGTCGCCCCCCGGAACAAGGGGTACGAGCAGTACTTC. Its translation is CASSLAVAPRNKGYEQYF.

The gene calls are TRBV5-5 and TRBJ2-2, with TRBD1 identical over 8 bases. The germline V gene encodes CDR1 SGHKS and CDR2 YYEKEE (reference sequence). The CDR3 totals 17 residues. The V and J ends lost 4 bases and 6 bases, in that order; junction bases with no gene match: 14. The DNA of the CDR3 is TGTGCCAGCAGCCTATCCGGACAGGGAGTGTCTGCCGGGGAGCTGTTTTTT. Translation: CASSLSGQGVSAGELFF.

This clonotype occurred many times. This rearrangement joins TRBV2 to TRBJ1-1; D might be TRBD1 (5 bases). Per the germline V gene, CDR1 is SNHLY and CDR2 is FYNNEI. The CDR3 has 10 amino acids. The CDR3 sequence is CATSGAGTFF. The CDR3 DNA is TGTGCTACCAGCGGGGCCGGGACTTTCTTT.

This clonotype was recorded many times. The V and J genes are TRBV9 and TRBJ2-3; the D is unclear. The length of the CDR3 is 13 residues. The V end was cut by 3 bases, the J end by 6 bases, with 11 bases between. CDR1 is SGDLS and CDR2 is YYNGEE in the germline V gene. The CDR3 here is CASSANPRDTQYF. CDR3 DNA sequence: TGTGCCAGCAGCGCCAATCCGAGGGATACGCAGTATTTT.

There are a few counts of this clonotype. The chain couples TRBV14 to TRBJ2-7; 16 bases are a match to TRBD2. V shed 3 bases, J shed 2 bases, and the junction held 10 bases outside the gene matches. This CDR3 is 19 amino acids long. Germline V CDR1 and CDR2: SGHDN, FVKESK. The CDR3 DNA follows: TGTGCCAGCAGCCACCTTGGGACTAGCGGGAGGGCCTGGGCCTACGAGCAGTACTTC. Amino acid sequence: CASSHLGTSGRAWAYEQYF.

This clonotype occurred many times. The chain couples TRBV11-2 to TRBJ2-1; D perhaps matches TRBD2 (6 bases). This CDR3 has 14 amino acids. Trimming shortened V by 0 bases and J by 6 bases, and 9 bases separated the two germline ends. In germline, CDR1 is SGHAT, CDR2 FQNNGV. As DNA, the CDR3 is TGTGCCAGCAGCTTAGATCTCGGGAGCAATGAGCAGTTCTTC. It encodes CASSLDLGSNEQFF.

This clonotype was counted between two and nine times. A much larger clone is a single base away; this may be a read error. This rearrangement joins TRBV7-9 to TRBJ1-2; no definite D call. The CDR3 spans 15 residues. The germline gives CDR1 SEHNR, CDR2 FQNEAQ (reference sequence). V was cut by 8 bases and J by 3 bases, with 19 bases left in between. CDR3 sequence reads: CASDPNGLPHYGYTF. CDR3 bases: TGTGCCAGCGACCCCAACGGCCTCCCTCACTATGGCTACACCTTC.

At least ten counts were recorded for this clonotype. The rearrangement joins TRBV7-8 to TRBJ2-7; 7 nucleotides match TRBD2. This CDR3 is built from 14 residues. V lost 5 bases and J lost 6; bases outside the gene matches: 10. The germline V gene encodes CDR1 SGHVS and CDR2 FQNEAQ. CDR3 in amino acids: CASSPRDYGLEQYF. The CDR3 coding sequence is TGTGCCAGCAGCCCCCGGGACTATGGGCTCGAGCAGTACTTC.

V usage is TRBV3-1 and J usage is TRBJ2-7, with TRBD2 identical over 11 bases. V trimming: 6 bases; J trimming: 6 bases; junction bases outside the gene matches: 7. This CDR3 has 14 residues. Germline assignment: CDR1 LGHDT and CDR2 YNNKEL (reference sequence). CDR3 sequence (DNA): TGTGCCAGCAGTGAAACTAGCGGGAGCAGCGAGCAGTACTTC. Its translation: CASSETSGSSEQYF.

This clonotype was detected ten times or more. The chain recombines TRBV29-1 with TRBJ2-5; possibly TRBD2 for D (5 bases). Per the germline V gene, CDR1 is SQVTM and CDR2 is ANQGSEA. The CDR3 is 13 amino acids. Between the trimmed V and J ends, which lost 6 bases and 4 bases, there was a span of 15 bases. CDR3 residues: CSVADGRGETQYF. The CDR3 DNA is TGCAGCGTCGCCGACGGTCGGGGAGAGACCCAGTACTTC. The variable domain in full, with the rest retrieved from reference TRBV29-1 and TRBJ2-5, is SAVISQKPSRDICQRGTSLTIQCQVDSQVTMMFWYRQQPGQSLTLIATANQGSEATYESGFVIDKFPISRPNLTFSTLTVSNMSPEDSSIYLCSVADGRGETQYFGPGTRLLVL.